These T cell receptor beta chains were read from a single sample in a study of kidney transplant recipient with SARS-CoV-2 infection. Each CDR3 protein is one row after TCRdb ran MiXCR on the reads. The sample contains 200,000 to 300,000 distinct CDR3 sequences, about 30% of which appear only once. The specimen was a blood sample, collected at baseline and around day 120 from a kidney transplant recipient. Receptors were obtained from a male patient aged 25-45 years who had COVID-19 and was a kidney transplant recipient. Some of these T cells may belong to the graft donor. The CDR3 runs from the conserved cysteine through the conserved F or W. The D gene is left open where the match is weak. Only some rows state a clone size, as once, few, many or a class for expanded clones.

CDR3aa: CASSLGPGGDEQFF; CDR3nt: TGTGCCAGCAGCTTAGGTCCCGGGGGGGATGAGCAGTTCTTC; abundance: many; d_gene: TRBD2; j_gene: TRBJ2-1; v_gene: TRBV11-2
CDR3aa: CASRRRLATVMQDTQYF; CDR3nt: TGTGCCAGCAGGAGGAGATTAGCTACAGTCATGCAAGATACGCAGTATTTT; abundance: many; d_gene: NA; j_gene: TRBJ2-3; v_gene: TRBV21-1
CDR3aa: CASSELYPISFSETQYF; CDR3nt: TGTGCCAGCAGCGAGCTGTATCCCATTTCTTTCTCTGAGACCCAGTACTTC; abundance: many; d_gene: NA; j_gene: TRBJ2-5; v_gene: TRBV3-1
CDR3aa: CASSEQAPISGLTGELFF; CDR3nt: TGTGCCAGCAGCGAGCAAGCTCCCATTTCAGGCTTGACCGGGGAGCTGTTTTTT; abundance: many; d_gene: NA; j_gene: TRBJ2-2; v_gene: TRBV3-1
CDR3aa: CAWSPRLGKQNNEQFF; CDR3nt: TGTGCCTGGAGTCCAAGACTGGGAAAGCAAAACAATGAGCAGTTCTTC; abundance: many; d_gene: NA; j_gene: TRBJ2-1; v_gene: TRBV30
CDR3aa: CASSLNRYTDTQYF; CDR3nt: TGTGCCAGCAGCTTAAACAGGTACACAGATACGCAGTATTTT; abundance: few; d_gene: NA; j_gene: TRBJ2-3; v_gene: TRBV11-2
CDR3aa: CASSSPVECRKTYGYTF; CDR3nt: TGTGCCAGCAGTTCTCCTGTGGAATGTAGAAAGACCTATGGCTACACCTTC; abundance: many; d_gene: NA; j_gene: TRBJ1-2; v_gene: TRBV6-5
CDR3aa: CASSLPILHTGELFF; CDR3nt: TGTGCCAGCAGCCTCCCGATACTACACACCGGGGAGCTGTTTTTT; abundance: many; d_gene: NA; j_gene: TRBJ2-2; v_gene: TRBV7-2
CDR3aa: CASSLRAYNEQFF; CDR3nt: TGTGCCAGCAGTTTAAGGGCCTACAATGAGCAGTTCTTC; abundance: few; d_gene: NA; j_gene: TRBJ2-1; v_gene: TRBV12-3/TRBV12-4
CDR3aa: CASSQDLPGLAGEQYF; CDR3nt: TGTGCCAGCAGCCAAGATCTCCCGGGACTAGCCGGAGAGCAGTACTTC; abundance: many; d_gene: TRBD2; j_gene: TRBJ2-7; v_gene: TRBV3-1
CDR3aa: CASRGDRAPNEQYF; CDR3nt: TGTGCCAGCAGGGGAGACAGGGCACCAAACGAGCAGTACTTC; abundance: many; d_gene: TRBD1; j_gene: TRBJ2-7; v_gene: TRBV12-3/TRBV12-4
CDR3aa: CASSPRGQGMIGTGELFF; CDR3nt: TGTGCCAGCAGCCCGAGAGGACAGGGAATGATTGGCACCGGGGAGCTGTTTTTT; abundance: NA; d_gene: TRBD1; j_gene: TRBJ2-2; v_gene: TRBV14
CDR3aa: CASSAGWGTEAFF; CDR3nt: TGTGCCAGCAGTGCAGGGTGGGGCACTGAAGCTTTCTTT; abundance: many; d_gene: NA; j_gene: TRBJ1-1; v_gene: TRBV6-5
CDR3aa: CASSLLDRVASYEQYF; CDR3nt: TGTGCCAGCAGCTTGCTGGACAGGGTAGCATCCTACGAGCAGTACTTC; abundance: many; d_gene: TRBD1; j_gene: TRBJ2-7; v_gene: TRBV7-9
CDR3aa: CASSPSRGLAGVKAGELFF; CDR3nt: TGTGCCAGCAGTCCATCCCGGGGACTAGCGGGAGTTAAGGCCGGGGAGCTGTTTTTT; abundance: many; d_gene: TRBD2; j_gene: TRBJ2-2; v_gene: TRBV11-3
CDR3aa: CASSLKRLAGVGNEQFF; CDR3nt: TGTGCCAGCAGCTTAAAGCGACTAGCGGGAGTAGGCAATGAGCAGTTCTTC; abundance: few; d_gene: TRBD2; j_gene: TRBJ2-1; v_gene: TRBV7-9
CDR3aa: CATSPGQTPYEQYF; CDR3nt: TGTGCCACCAGTCCGGGACAGACTCCCTACGAGCAGTACTTC; abundance: many; d_gene: TRBD1; j_gene: TRBJ2-7; v_gene: TRBV24-1
CDR3aa: CASEAYVPGKTYGYTF; CDR3nt: TGTGCCAGCGAGGCGTACGTACCAGGAAAGACCTATGGCTACACCTTC; abundance: NA; d_gene: NA; j_gene: TRBJ1-2; v_gene: TRBV5-4
CDR3aa: CASSGTGAGAGGTQYF; CDR3nt: TGTGCCAGCAGTGGGACAGGTGCGGGAGCAGGAGGGACCCAGTACTTC; abundance: NA; d_gene: NA; j_gene: TRBJ2-5; v_gene: TRBV2
CDR3aa: CASSRGTGSGNQPQHF; CDR3nt: TGTGCCAGCTCACGGGGGACAGGGTCGGGCAATCAGCCCCAGCATTTT; abundance: many; d_gene: TRBD1; j_gene: TRBJ1-5; v_gene: TRBV18
CDR3aa: CSADRDLGEAFF; CDR3nt: TGCAGTGCAGACAGGGACTTGGGGGAAGCTTTCTTT; abundance: many; d_gene: TRBD1; j_gene: TRBJ1-1; v_gene: TRBV20-1
CDR3aa: CASTAGTRAPPSTDTQYF; CDR3nt: TGTGCCAGTACCGCAGGGACTAGAGCCCCCCCTAGCACAGATACGCAGTATTTT; abundance: NA; d_gene: TRBD2; j_gene: TRBJ2-3; v_gene: TRBV19
CDR3aa: CASSEREFGGDTQYF; CDR3nt: TGTGCCAGCAGTGAAAGGGAATTCGGGGGGGATACGCAGTATTTT; abundance: NA; d_gene: TRBD2; j_gene: TRBJ2-3; v_gene: TRBV6-1
CDR3aa: CAGRTGTRTGELFF; CDR3nt: TGTGCCGGGCGGACCGGGACCCGCACCGGGGAGCTGTTTTTT; abundance: many; d_gene: NA; j_gene: TRBJ2-2; v_gene: TRBV6-5
CDR3aa: CASISLAGVNEQYF; CDR3nt: TGTGCCAGCATATCACTAGCGGGAGTGAACGAGCAGTACTTC; abundance: many; d_gene: TRBD2; j_gene: TRBJ2-7; v_gene: TRBV27
CDR3aa: CASSGESWNSNQPQHF; CDR3nt: TGTGCCAGCTCAGGGGAGAGTTGGAATAGCAATCAGCCCCAGCATTTT; abundance: many; d_gene: NA; j_gene: TRBJ1-5; v_gene: TRBV18
CDR3aa: CASSAAGYRDTQYF; CDR3nt: TGTGCCAGCAGCGCCGCCGGCTACCGAGATACGCAGTATTTT; abundance: NA; d_gene: NA; j_gene: TRBJ2-3; v_gene: TRBV7-3
CDR3aa: CASSPDMNQPQHF; CDR3nt: TGTGCCAGCAGTCCTGACATGAATCAGCCCCAGCATTTT; abundance: many; d_gene: NA; j_gene: TRBJ1-5; v_gene: TRBV12-3/TRBV12-4
CDR3aa: CASSYSRTGANSPLHF; CDR3nt: TGTGCCAGCAGTTACTCCAGAACCGGTGCTAATTCACCCCTCCACTTT; abundance: many; d_gene: NA; j_gene: TRBJ1-6; v_gene: TRBV6-5
CDR3aa: CASSNTHWNRKTYGYTF; CDR3nt: TGCGCCAGCAGCAACACGCACTGGAACCGAAAGACCTATGGCTACACCTTC; abundance: NA; d_gene: NA; j_gene: TRBJ1-2; v_gene: TRBV4-1
CDR3aa: CSARAGYGSPLHF; CDR3nt: TGCAGTGCTAGAGCTGGGTACGGTTCACCCCTCCACTTT; abundance: many; d_gene: NA; j_gene: TRBJ1-6; v_gene: TRBV20-1
CDR3aa: CSARDMETGLNQPQHF; CDR3nt: TGCAGTGCTAGAGATATGGAGACAGGACTCAATCAGCCCCAGCATTTT; abundance: few; d_gene: NA; j_gene: TRBJ1-5; v_gene: TRBV20-1
CDR3aa: CASSHLRGDEAFF; CDR3nt: TGCGCCAGCAGCCACCTTCGGGGGGATGAAGCTTTCTTT; abundance: many; d_gene: NA; j_gene: TRBJ1-1; v_gene: TRBV4-3
CDR3aa: CASSIGGDRVGEQYF; CDR3nt: TGTGCCAGTAGTATAGGAGGAGACAGGGTTGGCGAGCAGTACTTC; abundance: many; d_gene: TRBD1; j_gene: TRBJ2-7; v_gene: TRBV19
CDR3aa: CASSLSTPISGLTGELFF; CDR3nt: TGTGCCAGCAGCTTATCGACTCCCATTTCAGGCTTGACCGGGGAGCTGTTTTTT; abundance: many; d_gene: NA; j_gene: TRBJ2-2; v_gene: TRBV3-1
CDR3aa: CASSPRGAGSGNTEAFF; CDR3nt: TGTGCCAGCAGCCCCCGGGGGGCAGGGTCGGGGAACACTGAAGCTTTCTTT; abundance: few; d_gene: NA; j_gene: TRBJ1-1; v_gene: TRBV7-6
CDR3aa: CASSICKLRRKTYGYTF; CDR3nt: TGCGCCAGCAGTATTTGTAAGCTACGCAGAAAGACCTATGGCTACACCTTC; abundance: many; d_gene: NA; j_gene: TRBJ1-2; v_gene: TRBV23-1
CDR3aa: CSATDRADEQYF; CDR3nt: TGCAGTGCAACGGACAGGGCCGACGAGCAGTACTTC; abundance: many; d_gene: TRBD1; j_gene: TRBJ2-7; v_gene: TRBV20-1
CDR3aa: CAWTRDSSEQYF; CDR3nt: TGTGCCTGGACTCGGGACAGCTCCGAGCAGTACTTC; abundance: many; d_gene: TRBD1; j_gene: TRBJ2-7; v_gene: TRBV30
CDR3aa: CASSQRETTDTQYF; CDR3nt: TGTGCCAGCAGCCAGCGGGAGACGACAGATACGCAGTATTTT; abundance: few; d_gene: TRBD2; j_gene: TRBJ2-3; v_gene: TRBV7-8
CDR3aa: CASSLGWGAYNEQFF; CDR3nt: TGTGCCAGCAGCTTAGGATGGGGGGCCTACAATGAGCAGTTCTTC; abundance: many; d_gene: NA; j_gene: TRBJ2-1; v_gene: TRBV13
CDR3aa: CASSENGGTEAFF; CDR3nt: TGTGCCAGCAGCGAAAACGGGGGAACTGAAGCTTTCTTT; abundance: NA; d_gene: NA; j_gene: TRBJ1-1; v_gene: TRBV14
CDR3aa: CASSRTGGVQPQHF; CDR3nt: TGTGCCAGCAGTCGGACAGGGGGCGTTCAGCCCCAGCATTTT; abundance: many; d_gene: TRBD1; j_gene: TRBJ1-5; v_gene: TRBV28
CDR3aa: CASSSRQTDTQYF; CDR3nt: TGTGCTAGCAGCTCCCGACAGACAGATACGCAGTATTTT; abundance: NA; d_gene: NA; j_gene: TRBJ2-3; v_gene: TRBV7-7
CDR3aa: CASSFKYPISIRTEAFF; CDR3nt: TGTGCCAGCAGCTTTAAGTATCCCATTTCAATTCGCACTGAAGCTTTCTTT; abundance: many; d_gene: NA; j_gene: TRBJ1-1; v_gene: TRBV3-1
CDR3aa: CGIIKRITQSRANVLTF; CDR3nt: TGTGGCATAATCAAAAGGATAACACAAAGTCGGGCCAACGTCCTGACTTTC; abundance: many; d_gene: NA; j_gene: TRBJ2-6; v_gene: TRBV8-2
CDR3aa: CASSTKALRRKTYGYTF; CDR3nt: TGCGCCAGCAGTACGAAGGCGCTACGCAGAAAGACCTATGGCTACACCTTC; abundance: many; d_gene: NA; j_gene: TRBJ1-2; v_gene: TRBV23-1
CDR3aa: CASSFDWEETQYF; CDR3nt: TGCGCCAGCAGCTTTGACTGGGAGGAAACGCAGTATTTT; abundance: once; d_gene: NA; j_gene: TRBJ2-3; v_gene: TRBV5-1
CDR3aa: CSAREAGGGEQYF; CDR3nt: TGCAGTGCTAGAGAGGCGGGAGGGGGCGAGCAGTACTTC; abundance: many; d_gene: TRBD2; j_gene: TRBJ2-7; v_gene: TRBV20-1
CDR3aa: CASSDRSSYNSPLHF; CDR3nt: TGTGCCAGTAGCGACAGAAGCTCCTATAATTCACCCCTCCACTTT; abundance: many; d_gene: NA; j_gene: TRBJ1-6; v_gene: TRBV19
CDR3aa: CSVEDLKRGGYNEQFF; CDR3nt: TGCAGCGTTGAAGATCTTAAGCGGGGGGGCTACAATGAGCAGTTCTTC; abundance: few; d_gene: TRBD2; j_gene: TRBJ2-1; v_gene: TRBV29-1
CDR3aa: CSAGPGLAGVVTDTQYF; CDR3nt: TGCAGTGCTGGTCCGGGACTAGCGGGAGTAGTCACAGATACGCAGTATTTT; abundance: NA; d_gene: TRBD2; j_gene: TRBJ2-3; v_gene: TRBV20-1
CDR3aa: CASSRMRGYRGGTDTQYF; CDR3nt: TGTGCCAGCAGCCGAATGAGGGGGTACAGGGGAGGCACAGATACGCAGTATTTT; abundance: NA; d_gene: TRBD1; j_gene: TRBJ2-3; v_gene: TRBV6-5
CDR3aa: CASSPARGFDGYTF; CDR3nt: TGTGCCAGCTCGCCCGCTAGGGGCTTTGATGGCTACACCTTC; abundance: many; d_gene: NA; j_gene: TRBJ1-2; v_gene: TRBV18
CDR3aa: CASSGEDPISFSETQYF; CDR3nt: TGTGCCAGCAGCGGCGAAGATCCCATTTCTTTCTCTGAGACCCAGTACTTC; abundance: many; d_gene: NA; j_gene: TRBJ2-5; v_gene: TRBV3-1
CDR3aa: CASSGLASARKTYGYTF; CDR3nt: TGTGCCAGCAGCGGTCTAGCTTCAGCTCGAAAGACCTATGGCTACACCTTC; abundance: NA; d_gene: NA; j_gene: TRBJ1-2; v_gene: TRBV7-4
CDR3aa: CSAGGTSEVTQYF; CDR3nt: TGCAGTGCCGGTGGGACATCCGAGGTTACGCAGTATTTT; abundance: NA; d_gene: NA; j_gene: TRBJ2-3; v_gene: TRBV20-1
CDR3aa: CASSFYDRSPNYGYTF; CDR3nt: TGTGCCAGCAGTTTTTATGACAGGAGCCCCAACTATGGCTACACCTTC; abundance: many; d_gene: NA; j_gene: TRBJ1-2; v_gene: TRBV28
CDR3aa: CASSPEIRSRKTYGYTF; CDR3nt: TGCGCCAGCAGTCCAGAAATAAGATCGCGAAAGACCTATGGCTACACCTTC; abundance: few; d_gene: NA; j_gene: TRBJ1-2; v_gene: TRBV10-1
CDR3aa: CASSHAGLRRKTYGYTF; CDR3nt: TGCGCCAGCAGTCACGCGGGGCTACGCAGAAAGACCTATGGCTACACCTTC; abundance: few; d_gene: NA; j_gene: TRBJ1-2; v_gene: TRBV23-1